This T cell receptor beta chain was captured in a study of CD8+ T cells in alopecia areata. Whole-study results and caveats: Tofacitinib significantly lowered scalp clonality and expanded CD8+ clones among the top 100. Uncertainty about whether baseline CD8+ expansion is linked to response remains, with one nonresponder. Mice gave a clearer picture of TCR sharing than patients did, possibly for HLA-related reasons.

On this clone: The antigen is not known.

This sample's treatment: oral pan-JAK inhibitor, 5-10 mg twice daily. Extraction of RNA preceded its reverse transcription into cDNA, which served as the sequencing template. Clones were read by immunoSEQ multiplex PCR, and TCRdb kept only the in-frame ones, dropping some. Of approximately 210,000 clones detected, less than 45% appear once; the ten largest clones hold about 2.4%. The TCR originated in a human donor with alopecia areata. Sequencing used CD4+ T cells sorted from blood, obtained between weeks 36 and 40, from a patient treated with tofacitinib.

The CDR3 sequence: CASSRSPDGELFF. Here the CDR3 DNA reads TGTGCCAGCTCAAGGAGTCCGGACGGGGAGCTGTTTTTT. This rearrangement joins TRBV18 to TRBJ2-2; no firm D call. The CDR3 contains 13 residues. V was clipped by 5 bases and J by 7 bases, with 11 bases between them. Germline values: CDR1 KGHSH, CDR2 LQKENI.